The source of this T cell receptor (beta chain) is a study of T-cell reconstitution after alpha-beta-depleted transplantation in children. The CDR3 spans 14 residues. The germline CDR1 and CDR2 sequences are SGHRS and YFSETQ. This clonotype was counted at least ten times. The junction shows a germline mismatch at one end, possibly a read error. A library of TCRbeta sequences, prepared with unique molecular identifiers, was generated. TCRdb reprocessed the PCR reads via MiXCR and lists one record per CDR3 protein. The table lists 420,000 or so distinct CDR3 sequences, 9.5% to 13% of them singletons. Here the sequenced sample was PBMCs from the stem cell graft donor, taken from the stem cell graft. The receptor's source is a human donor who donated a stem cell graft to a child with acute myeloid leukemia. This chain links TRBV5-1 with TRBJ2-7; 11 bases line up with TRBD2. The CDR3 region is CASSLGTSGYEQYF. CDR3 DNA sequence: TGTGCCAGCAGCTTAGGGACTAGCGGATACGAGCAGTACTTC.